The 4 T cell receptor beta chains below were found in one sample sequenced in a study of blood T cell repertoires in COVID-19. The repertoire was sequenced with immunoSEQ multiplex PCR; TCRdb's copy has only in-frame clones and lacks some. The table records about 300,000 clones, around 82% of them present only once. Sequencing input: peripheral blood. The receptor source for this set is a woman aged 45-59 years with acute or convalescent COVID-19.

J is TRBJ1-5 and V is TRBV11-1; D is undetermined. Germline CDR1 SGHAT, CDR2 FQDESV (reference sequence). The CDR3 has 12 residues. The V and J ends lost 4 bases and 3 bases respectively, with 4 bases between them. The CDR3 coding sequence is TGTGCCAGCAGCTCCAACAATCAGCCCCAGCATTTT. Protein: CASSSNNQPQHF.

The chain couples TRBV10-2 to TRBJ2-1; unclear D gene. The germline V and J ends were trimmed by 4 bases and 0 bases, with 10 bases remaining between them. Per germline, CDR1 WSHSY and CDR2 SAAADI. The CDR3 extends over 15 amino acids. The CDR3 nucleotides are TGCGCCAGCAGTGGTCCCCCCCTCTCCTACAATGAGCAGTTCTTC. Amino acid sequence: CASSGPPLSYNEQFF.

This clone was recorded once. The rearrangement uses TRBV5-1 and TRBJ1-1; TRBD1 aligns across 7 bases. Unmatched junction bases numbered 7, after V lost 0 bases and J lost 5 bases. The CDR3 covers 15 residues. In germline, CDR1 is SGHRS, CDR2 YFSETQ. CDR3 bases: TGCGCCAGCAGCTTGGAAGGGGGCCGAGGGACTGAAGCTTTCTTT. Its translation: CASSLEGGRGTEAFF.

The chain employs TRBV12-3 or TRBV12-4 and TRBJ2-5; D remains ambiguous. There are 11 residues in the CDR3. V was cut by 6 bases and J by 5 bases, with 7 bases left in between. CDR3 nucleotides: TGTGCCAGCAGAAACGCGGAGACCCAGTACTTC. It codes for CASRNAETQYF.